Listed here are 15 T cell receptor beta chains from one sample, sequenced in a study of human T cells and chemical hapten exposure (dated by TCRdb to 2020 to 2023). The library was prepared using RACE. For sequencing, a NextSeq 500 was employed. TCRdb passed the public sequencing reads through fastp at Q25 and MiXCR, retaining productive beta sequences. Rows are unified per CDR3 protein, each entry keeping the most common DNA and genes. The sample profile shows 95,000 to 150,000 distinct CDR3 sequences; about 11% of them were found once. Clones ranked in the top ten supply more than 2% of the sample. In the paper's terms, the time point label means: patch test 3, about 24 weeks after DPC sensitization. The intended sense of this specimen's treatment or condition label: therapeutic diphenylcyclopropenone sensitization with weekly scalp DPC. This material consisted of whole blood, taken in connection with sensitization to the hapten diphenylcyclopropenone (DPC). The receptor source for this set is a woman between 45 and 65 years old with alopecia areata. Some clones in this sample may be carry-over from other donors' samples.

The chain uses TRBV4-1 and TRBJ1-4; D is unclear. The germline V and J ends were trimmed by 4 bases and 8 bases, with 29 bases remaining between them. The CDR3 runs to 19 residues. Germline CDR1 is MGHRA and CDR2 is YSYEKL. The DNA of the CDR3 is TGCGCCAGCAGCCCCCAAGTTTTGGGTGCAGAAGCCTCGAACGAAAAACTGTTTTTT. This encodes CASSPQVLGAEASNEKLFF.

The rearrangement uses TRBV28 and TRBJ1-4; no clear D gene. The germline V gene encodes CDR1 MDHEN and CDR2 SYDVKM. V was shortened by 2 bases and J by 8 bases, with 12 bases between the two germline ends. The length of the CDR3 is 14 residues. CDR3 DNA sequence: TGTGCCAGCAGTTTAATGGGGTCAGAAGAAAAACTGTTTTTT. It is translated as CASSLMGSEEKLFF.

This clonotype was counted a few times. V is TRBV20-1 and J is TRBJ2-1; 8 bases are shared with TRBD2. The CDR3 is 13 amino acids. With 7 bases clipped from V and 4 bases from J, the junction kept 6 bases outside the gene matches. CDR1 DFQATT and CDR2 SNEGSKA come from the germline V gene (reference sequence). This chain's CDR3 is CSVRTSCYNEQFF. DNA for the CDR3: TGCAGTGTGAGGACTAGCTGTTACAATGAGCAGTTCTTC.

The genes are TRBV4-2 and TRBJ2-7; 8 positions match TRBD2. The length of the CDR3 is 19 residues. Looked up from germline, CDR1 is LGHNA and CDR2 is YNFKEQ. After removal of 3 bases from V and 1 base from J, the junction contained 17 bases not matched to a gene. The CDR3 sequence: CASSHSKGEERGSSYEQYF. Here the CDR3 DNA reads TGTGCCAGCAGCCATTCCAAAGGCGAGGAGCGGGGGAGTTCCTACGAGCAGTACTTC.

The gene calls are TRBV5-1 and TRBJ1-2; 8 nucleotides agree with TRBD1. This CDR3 contains 14 residues. The germline V gene encodes CDR1 SGHRS and CDR2 YFSETQ. The V segment lost 4 bases and the J segment 4 bases; nucleotides outside the gene matches: 6. CDR3 sequence (DNA): TGCGCCAGCAGCACTGGACAGGGACCCTATGGCTACACCTTC. This sequence encodes CASSTGQGPYGYTF. Full variable domain (missing parts from reference TRBV5-1 and TRBJ1-2): KAGVTQTPRYLIKTRGQQVTLSCSPISGHRSVSWYQQTPGQGLQFLFEYFSETQRNKGNFPGRFSGRQFSNSRSEMNVSTLELGDSALYLCASSTGQGPYGYTFGSGTRLTVV.

A note on this clonotype: A much larger clone lies a single base off, so this may be a read error. The V gene is TRBV10-3, the J gene TRBJ2-1; D is unclear. This CDR3 has 11 amino acids. Germline assignment: CDR1 ENHRY and CDR2 SYGVKD. CDR3 amino acids: CAICENNEQFF. CDR3 coding DNA: TGTGCCATCTGTGAGAACAATGAGCAGTTCTTC.

This clonotype was seen more than once but under ten times. V gene TRBV20-1 combines with J gene TRBJ2-3; D is unresolved. V shed 0 bases and J shed 13 bases, with 20 bases lying between them. The CDR3 loop spans 14 amino acids. Germline assignment: CDR1 DFQATT and CDR2 SNEGSKA (reference sequence). In nucleotides, the CDR3 is TGCAGTGCTAGAGATCGAATAGGACGCATTCACGAGTATTTT. Its translation is CSARDRIGRIHEYF.

This rearrangement joins TRBV6-2 or TRBV6-3 to TRBJ1-5; TRBD1 might be the D (6 bases). V was cut by 0 bases and J by 5 bases, with 11 bases left in between. The CDR3 length is 15 residues. Germline assignment: CDR1 MNHEY and CDR2 SVGEGT. The CDR3 DNA follows: TGTGCCAGCAGTTACTCGATACAGGGACATCAGCCCCAGCATTTT. Translated, it gives CASSYSIQGHQPQHF.

The chain combines TRBV7-9 with TRBJ1-2; D remains unclear. Trimming removed 4 bases from V and 4 bases from J, with 16 bases in between. Germline-derived CDR1 and CDR2 are SEHNR and FQNEAQ (reference sequence). The CDR3 contains 15 residues. CDR3 DNA sequence: TGTGCCAGCAGCTCGTTAATAATGGACGGCTATGGCTACACCTTC. Protein: CASSSLIMDGYGYTF. The full variable domain, with the rest looked up from reference TRBV7-9 and TRBJ1-2, is DTGVSQNPRHKITKRGQNVTFRCDPISEHNRLYWYRQTLGQGPEFLTYFQNEAQLEKSRLLSDRFSAERPKGSFSTLEIQRTEQGDSAMYLCASSSLIMDGYGYTFGSGTRLTVV.

This clonotype was observed a handful of times. CDR3 sequence: CASSPQGGAEQYF. The CDR3 region has the DNA TGTGCCAGCTCACCCCAGGGCGGTGCCGAGCAGTACTTC. This sequence joins TRBV18 and TRBJ2-7; perhaps TRBD1 as D (5 bases). The CDR3 contains 13 residues. V shed 3 bases and J shed 6 bases, with 12 bases lying between them. Germline CDR1 reads KGHSH; CDR2 reads LQKENI.

This clonotype was seen more than once but under ten times. V usage is TRBV6-6 and J usage is TRBJ2-6; a weak D match, TRBD1 (7 bases). Trimming stripped 7 bases from V and 1 base from J, with 17 bases between. The CDR3 is made up of 17 amino acids. Germline values: CDR1 MNHNY, CDR2 SVGAGI (reference sequence). Here the CDR3 reads CASTSTTGTSGANVLTF. CDR3 sequence (DNA): TGTGCCAGCACCTCTACGACAGGGACTTCTGGGGCCAACGTCCTGACTTTC.

This chain links TRBV12-3 or TRBV12-4 with TRBJ1-1, with TRBD1 matching over 7 bases. The CDR3 covers 14 residues. V shed 5 bases, J shed 4 bases, and the junction held 7 bases outside the gene matches. CDR3 in DNA: TGTGCCAGCAGTATAATACAGGGGATCACTGAAGCTTTCTTT. Its protein product is CASSIIQGITEAFF.

The J gene is TRBJ1-5, the V gene TRBV27, with unresolved D. The CDR3 extends over 13 amino acids. CDR1 MNHEY and CDR2 SMNVEV come from the germline V gene (reference sequence). V was pared by 4 bases and J by 4 bases, with 8 bases between. CDR3 bases: TGTGCCAGCAGTTGTGGCAGGAATCAGCCCCAGCATTTT. Its translation: CASSCGRNQPQHF.

This clonotype was recorded many times. The chain employs TRBV25-1 and TRBJ2-5, with TRBD1 as a possible D gene (5 bases). The CDR3 totals 12 residues. V was pared by 6 bases and J by 7 bases, with 12 bases between. Germline values: CDR1 MGHDK, CDR2 SYGVNS. For the CDR3, the DNA is TGTGCCAGCAGACAGGCGGAAGGGACCCAGTACTTC. Amino acids: CASRQAEGTQYF.

This chain links TRBV3-1 with TRBJ1-6; 7 positions agree with TRBD1. The junction had 11 bases not matched to a gene; V was cut back by 4 bases and J by 5 bases. The CDR3 is 17 residues long. Germline values: CDR1 LGHDT, CDR2 YNNKEL (reference sequence). In DNA, the CDR3 is TGTGCCAGCAGCCCAGAGCCAGGGGGGAGAAATAATTCACCCCTCCACTTT. Its protein is CASSPEPGGRNNSPLHF.